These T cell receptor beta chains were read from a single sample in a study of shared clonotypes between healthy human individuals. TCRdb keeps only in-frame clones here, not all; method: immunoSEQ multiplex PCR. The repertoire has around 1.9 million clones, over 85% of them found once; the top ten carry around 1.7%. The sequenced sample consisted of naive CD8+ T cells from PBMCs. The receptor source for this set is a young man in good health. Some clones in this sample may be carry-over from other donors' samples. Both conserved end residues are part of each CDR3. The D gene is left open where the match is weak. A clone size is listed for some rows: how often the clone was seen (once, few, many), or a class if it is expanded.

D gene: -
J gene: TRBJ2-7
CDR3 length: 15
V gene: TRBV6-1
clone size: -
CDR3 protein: CASSEAWQGKHEQYF
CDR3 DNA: TGTGCCAGCAGTGAAGCGTGGCAGGGGAAGCACGAGCAGTACTTC

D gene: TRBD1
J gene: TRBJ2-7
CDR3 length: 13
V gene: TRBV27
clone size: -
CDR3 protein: CASSGTGLYEQYF
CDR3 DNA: TGTGCCAGCTCGGGGACAGGGCTTTACGAGCAGTACTTC

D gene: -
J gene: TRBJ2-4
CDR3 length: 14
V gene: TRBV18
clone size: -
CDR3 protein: CASSPLQTPHIQYF
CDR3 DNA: TGTGCCAGCTCACCACTGCAGACGCCCCACATTCAGTACTTC

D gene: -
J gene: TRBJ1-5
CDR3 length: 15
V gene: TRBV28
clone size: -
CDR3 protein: CASRTPGYSNQPQHF
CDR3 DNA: TGTGCCAGCCGCACCCCGGGGTATAGCAATCAGCCCCAGCATTTT

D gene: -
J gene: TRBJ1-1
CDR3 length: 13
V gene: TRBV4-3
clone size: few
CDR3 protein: CASSPRENTEAFF
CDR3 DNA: TGCGCCAGCAGCCCGAGGGAGAACACTGAAGCTTTCTTT

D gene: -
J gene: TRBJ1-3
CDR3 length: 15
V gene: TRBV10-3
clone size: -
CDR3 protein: CATLYRGGSGNTIYF
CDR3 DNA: TGTGCCACCCTATATAGAGGGGGATCTGGAAACACCATATATTTT

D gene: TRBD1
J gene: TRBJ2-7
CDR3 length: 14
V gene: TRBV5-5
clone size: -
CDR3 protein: CASSLGTGPREQYF
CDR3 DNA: TGTGCCAGCAGCTTAGGGACAGGCCCCCGGGAGCAGTACTTC

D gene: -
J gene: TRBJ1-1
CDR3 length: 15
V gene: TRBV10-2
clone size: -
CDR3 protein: CASSVRPRANTEAFF
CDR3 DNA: TGCGCCAGCAGTGTAAGGCCAAGGGCGAACACTGAAGCTTTCTTT

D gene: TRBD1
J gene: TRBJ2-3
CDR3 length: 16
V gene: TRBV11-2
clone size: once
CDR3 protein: CASSSRPQGAEDTQYF
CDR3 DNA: TGTGCCAGCAGCTCCCGACCCCAGGGGGCTGAAGATACGCAGTATTTT

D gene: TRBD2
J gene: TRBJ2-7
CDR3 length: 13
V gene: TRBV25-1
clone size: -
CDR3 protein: CASRLAGSYEQYF
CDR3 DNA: TGTGCCAGCCGACTAGCGGGTTCCTACGAGCAGTACTTC

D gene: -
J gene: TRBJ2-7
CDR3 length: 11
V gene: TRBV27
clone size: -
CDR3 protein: CASSLGGEQYF
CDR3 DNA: TGTGCCAGCAGTCTAGGGGGCGAGCAGTACTTC

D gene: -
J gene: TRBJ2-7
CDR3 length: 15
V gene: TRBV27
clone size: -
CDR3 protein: CASSPLLNGADEQYF
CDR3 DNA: TGTGCCAGCAGTCCCCTCCTTAATGGAGCCGACGAGCAGTACTTC

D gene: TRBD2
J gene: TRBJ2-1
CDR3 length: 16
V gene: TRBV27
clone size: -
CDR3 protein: CASNPLGLLEYNEQFF
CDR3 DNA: TGTGCCAGCAATCCCTTGGGACTATTAGAGTACAATGAGCAGTTCTTC

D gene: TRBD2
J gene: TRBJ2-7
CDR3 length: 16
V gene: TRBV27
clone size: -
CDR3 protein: CASSPARLAGTYEQYF
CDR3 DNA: TGTGCCAGCAGTCCCGCGAGACTAGCGGGGACCTACGAGCAGTACTTC

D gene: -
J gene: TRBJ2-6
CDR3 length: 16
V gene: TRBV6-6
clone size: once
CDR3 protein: CASSYRGAAGANVLTF
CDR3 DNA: TGTGCCAGCAGTTACCGAGGGGCAGCTGGGGCCAACGTCCTGACTTTC

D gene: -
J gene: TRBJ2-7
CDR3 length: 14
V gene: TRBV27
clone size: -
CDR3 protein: CASSLLAASHEQYF
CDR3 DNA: TGTGCCAGCAGTTTATTAGCAGCTTCCCATGAGCAGTACTTC

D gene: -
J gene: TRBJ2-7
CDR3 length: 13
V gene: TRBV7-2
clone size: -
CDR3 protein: CASSLVQAYEQYF
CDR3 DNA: TGTGCCAGCAGCTTAGTACAGGCCTACGAGCAGTACTTC

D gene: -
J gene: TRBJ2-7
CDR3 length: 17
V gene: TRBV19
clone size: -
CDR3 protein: CASSSIRAGRTSYEQYF
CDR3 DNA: TGTGCCAGTAGTTCCATTCGGGCGGGACGAACCTCCTACGAGCAGTACTTC

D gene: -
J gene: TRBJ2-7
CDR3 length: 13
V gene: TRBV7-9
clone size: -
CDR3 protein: CASSFPRGSEQYF
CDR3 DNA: TGTGCCAGCAGCTTCCCTCGCGGATCCGAGCAGTACTTC

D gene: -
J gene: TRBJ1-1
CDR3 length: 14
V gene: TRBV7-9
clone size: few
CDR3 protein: CASSPQGGETEAFF
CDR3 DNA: TGTGCCAGCAGTCCTCAGGGAGGAGAAACTGAAGCTTTCTTT

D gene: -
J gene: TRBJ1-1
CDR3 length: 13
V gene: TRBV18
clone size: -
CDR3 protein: CASSFDMNTEAFF
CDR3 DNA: TGTGCCAGCTCATTTGATATGAACACTGAAGCTTTCTTT

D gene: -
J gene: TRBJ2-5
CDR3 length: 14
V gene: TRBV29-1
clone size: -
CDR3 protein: CSAAGGGMQETQYF
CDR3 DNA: TGCAGCGCCGCAGGGGGAGGGATGCAAGAGACCCAGTACTTC